The 29 T cell receptor beta chains given below trace back to one sample, sequenced in a study of shared clonotypes between healthy human individuals. Only in-frame clones appear in the TCRdb table, and some are missing; sequencing was by immunoSEQ multiplex PCR. The sample includes 1.5 million to 2.5 million clones, about 95% of them seen just once. Naive CD8 cells were CD45RO-negative, positively selected for CCR7, excluding terminally differentiated effector memory CD45RA+ cells. The specimen was naive CD8+ T cells sorted from blood. These receptors came from a man between 18 and 29 years old in good health.

V and J are TRBV5-8 and TRBJ2-3; 10 bases fit TRBD1. CDR1 is SGHTS and CDR2 is YDEGEE in the germline V gene. With V trimmed by 2 bases and J by 3 bases, 6 bases remained unmatched. The CDR3 is made up of 16 amino acids. The CDR3 nucleotides are TGTGCCAGCAGCTTTTGGACAGGGGGGAGTACAGATACGCAGTATTTT. Translation gives CASSFWTGGSTDTQYF.

This rearrangement joins TRBV28 to TRBJ2-7, with D tentatively TRBD2 (6 bases). V dropped 5 bases and J dropped 5 bases, with 16 bases sitting between them. Germline values: CDR1 MDHEN, CDR2 SYDVKM. The CDR3 totals 14 residues. In DNA form, the CDR3 reads TGTGCCAGCAGTCTAGGAGGGTCCCAGGACGAGCAGTACTTC. Its protein is CASSLGGSQDEQYF.

The chain recombines TRBV7-6 with TRBJ2-7; either TRBD1 or TRBD2 may supply D (6 bases each). Trimming took 5 bases from V and 6 from J, leaving 14 bases between them. The germline V gene has CDR1 SGHVS and CDR2 FNYEAQ. The CDR3 length is 13 residues. CDR3: CASSRKGGSEQYF. The CDR3 DNA follows: TGTGCCAGCAGCCGTAAAGGGGGGTCCGAGCAGTACTTC.

This chain uses TRBV7-9 with TRBJ2-1, with 10 bases matching TRBD2. The CDR3 is made up of 17 amino acids. Germline-derived CDR1 and CDR2 are SEHNR and FQNEAQ (reference sequence). V lost 3 bases and J lost 3; bases outside the gene matches: 8. The CDR3 bases are TGTGCCAGCAGCTTGCGGACTAGCGGACCCTACTACAATGAGCAGTTCTTC. Protein: CASSLRTSGPYYNEQFF.

The V call is TRBV5-1, the J call TRBJ2-1, with 8 nucleotides matching TRBD2. CDR1 is SGHRS and CDR2 is YFSETQ in the germline V gene. Trimming took 4 bases from V and 7 from J; bases not matched to a gene: 10. CDR3 length: 15 amino acids. The CDR3 protein is CASSVIAGPRNEQFF. The CDR3 coding sequence is TGCGCCAGCAGCGTTATAGCGGGACCTAGGAATGAGCAGTTCTTC.

The chain is built from TRBV27 and TRBJ2-1, with TRBD2 matching 8 bases. CDR1 is MNHEY and CDR2 is SMNVEV in the germline V gene (reference sequence). V dropped 1 base and J dropped 9; count of bases not matched to a gene: 14. The CDR3 has 17 residues. The CDR3 spells CASSLFVSTGGPVEQFF. The CDR3, as DNA: TGTGCCAGCAGTTTATTTGTGTCGACGGGAGGGCCGGTTGAGCAGTTCTTC.

The chain joins TRBV29-1 to TRBJ2-5; the match to TRBD2 covers 7 bases. CDR3 length: 15 amino acids. After removal of 6 bases from V and 6 bases from J, the junction contained 16 bases not matched to a gene. Germline CDR1 is SQVTM and CDR2 is ANQGSEA. CDR3 region: CSVDPPRAGVQTQYF. In nucleotides, the CDR3 is TGCAGCGTCGATCCCCCGAGGGCGGGGGTTCAGACCCAGTACTTC.

Notes on this clone: Other DNA variants within this sample encode the same CDR3. For the CDR3, the DNA is TGTGCCAGCAGTTTCGACAGGTTTTACGAGCAGTACTTC. Amino acids: CASSFDRFYEQYF. The chain recombines TRBV27 with TRBJ2-7; TRBD1 is a possible D gene (6 bases). Deletions cut 3 bases from V and 4 bases from J, with 10 bases between. CDR1 MNHEY and CDR2 SMNVEV come from the germline V gene (reference sequence). The CDR3 consists of 13 residues.

The chain couples TRBV7-8 to TRBJ2-2; D gene ambiguous. In germline, CDR1 is SGHVS, CDR2 FQNEAQ. Trimming shortened V by 5 bases and J by 4 bases, and 5 bases separated the two germline ends. The CDR3 spans 12 residues. The CDR3 loop reads CASSPLTGELFF. For the CDR3, the DNA is TGTGCCAGCAGCCCACTCACCGGGGAGCTGTTTTTT.

This chain uses TRBV11-2 with TRBJ2-1, with 7 bases aligning to TRBD2. Per germline, CDR1 SGHAT and CDR2 FQNNGV. J gave up 2 bases and V 5 bases, and 9 bases lay outside the gene matches. This CDR3 comprises 16 residues. The CDR3 loop reads CASSLSPSGTYNEQFF. For the CDR3, the DNA is TGTGCCAGCAGCCTGTCCCCCAGCGGGACCTACAATGAGCAGTTCTTC.

The chain is built from TRBV7-9 and TRBJ2-1; TRBD2 matches 9 bases. Germline lookup yields CDR1 SEHNR and CDR2 FQNEAQ (reference sequence). V lost 5 bases and J lost 7; bases outside the gene matches: 9. This CDR3 region has 15 residues. The CDR3 region is CASSAIPTSGNEQFF. DNA for the CDR3: TGTGCCAGCAGCGCCATACCAACTAGCGGGAATGAGCAGTTCTTC.

A note on this clone: Other DNA sequences in the sample encode the same CDR3. The chain has TRBV9 and TRBJ2-3, with a possible D match to TRBD2 (6 bases). With 0 bases removed from V and 0 bases from J, the gap between germline ends came to 11 bases. The CDR3 length is 16 residues. Germline V gives CDR1 SGDLS, CDR2 YYNGEE. The CDR3 protein is CASSVVGTGSTDTQYF. The DNA for the CDR3 is TGTGCCAGCAGCGTAGTAGGGACTGGGAGCACAGATACGCAGTATTTT.

The chain couples TRBV7-9 to TRBJ1-5; no definite D call. This CDR3 has 14 residues. The V gene's germline CDR1 is SEHNR and CDR2 FQNEAQ (reference sequence). V dropped 1 base and J dropped 2 bases, with 6 bases sitting between them. Written as DNA, the CDR3 is TGTGCCAGCAGCTTAGAGTCAGGCAATCAGCCCCAGCATTTT. It yields the protein CASSLESGNQPQHF.

V and J are TRBV11-3 and TRBJ1-5, with a weak D call TRBD1 (5 bases). Germline CDR1 is SGHNT and CDR2 is YENEEA. V was trimmed by 4 bases and J by 7 bases, leaving 17 bases between them. The CDR3 has 15 residues. CDR3 bases: TGTGCCAGCAGCTCCAGAGTTGGGGGGGAACAGCCCCAGCATTTT. Protein product: CASSSRVGGEQPQHF.

This clone was detected once. Within the sample, other DNA sequences also encode this same CDR3. V is TRBV4-3 and J is TRBJ2-7; D not resolved. The CDR3 spans 14 residues. V gave up 0 bases and J gave up 1 base, with 7 bases separating them. Germline V gives CDR1 LGHNA, CDR2 YSLEER. Here the CDR3 reads CASSQDHGSYEQYF. CDR3 sequence (DNA): TGCGCCAGCAGCCAAGATCACGGTTCCTACGAGCAGTACTTC.

The J gene is TRBJ2-7, the V gene TRBV5-4; D possibly corresponds to TRBD1 (5 bases). The CDR3 length is 13 residues. Germline values: CDR1 SGHNT, CDR2 YYREEE (reference sequence). The ends were cut back, 5 bases at V and 1 base at J, with 10 bases in the middle. CDR3 in amino acids: CASRDTWSYEQYF. The CDR3 DNA reads as TGTGCCAGCAGGGACACTTGGTCCTACGAGCAGTACTTC.

V is TRBV2 and J is TRBJ2-7; 11 nucleotides line up with TRBD2. The V gene end was trimmed by 3 bases and the J gene end by 4 bases; junction bases not matched to a gene: 2. The germline V gene encodes CDR1 SNHLY and CDR2 FYNNEI. This CDR3 is 14 amino acids long. CDR3 coding DNA: TGTGCCAGCAGTGAGACTAGCGGGACGTACGAGCAGTACTTC. It specifies CASSETSGTYEQYF.

The gene calls are TRBV7-9 and TRBJ2-7; 8 bases match TRBD1. Losses at the gene ends were 6 bases for V and 3 bases for J; bases not matched to a gene: 10. Germline CDR1 SEHNR, CDR2 FQNEAQ (reference sequence). The CDR3 covers 15 residues. CDR3 sequence reads: CASSSPGGDRYEQYF. Here the CDR3 DNA reads TGTGCCAGCAGTAGTCCAGGGGGCGATCGCTACGAGCAGTACTTC.

The chain links TRBV5-1 to TRBJ2-5; 12 bases line up with TRBD2. Looked up from germline, CDR1 is SGHRS and CDR2 is YFSETQ. Losses at the gene ends were 3 bases for V and 2 bases for J; bases not matched to a gene: 8. The CDR3 runs to 17 residues. CDR3 in DNA: TGCGCCAGCAGCTCGCACCCTAGCGGGGGGGGGCAAGAGACCCAGTACTTC. It translates to CASSSHPSGGGQETQYF. Looking up the rest from reference TRBV5-1 and TRBJ2-5 gives the full variable domain: KAGVTQTPRYLIKTRGQQVTLSCSPISGHRSVSWYQQTPGQGLQFLFEYFSETQRNKGNFPGRFSGRQFSNSRSEMNVSTLELGDSALYLCASSSHPSGGGQETQYFGPGTRLLVL.

This sequence joins TRBV15 and TRBJ1-5, with a possible D match to TRBD1 (5 bases). Germline V gene sequence: CDR1 LNHNV, CDR2 YYDKDF (reference sequence). The CDR3 is made up of 15 amino acids. Trimming shortened V by 2 bases and J by 7 bases, and 15 bases separated the two germline ends. The CDR3 bases are TGTGCCACCAGCAGATCTAGGGGTATGAGCCAGCCCCAGCATTTT. Its protein is CATSRSRGMSQPQHF.

The CDR3 DNA follows: TGTGCCAGCAGCTTAGTGCCCACAGATACGCAGTATTTT. The encoded protein is CASSLVPTDTQYF. The chain employs TRBV11-2 and TRBJ2-3, with no clear D. Trimming removed 1 base at V and 2 bases at J, with 4 bases between. The CDR3 consists of 13 residues. The germline gives CDR1 SGHAT, CDR2 FQNNGV.

The rearrangement links TRBV7-9 to TRBJ2-1; 7 nucleotides align to TRBD2. The CDR3 sequence is 17 residues long. CDR1 is SEHNR, CDR2 FQNEAQ, per germline (reference sequence). Trimming took 1 base from V and 2 from J; bases not matched to a gene: 8. CDR3 nucleotides: TGTGCCAGCAGCTTAGGGGAGGGAGGGTACCCCTACAATGAGCAGTTCTTC. It is translated as CASSLGEGGYPYNEQFF.

The chain joins TRBV9 to TRBJ2-1; TRBD2 agrees at 11 bases. Trimming took 3 bases from V and 8 from J; bases not matched to a gene: 7. Germline CDR1 SGDLS, CDR2 YYNGEE. The CDR3 has 15 residues. The DNA of the CDR3 is TGTGCCAGCAGCGCGGATAGCGGGAGGGAGGATGAGCAGTTCTTC. It encodes CASSADSGREDEQFF.

The rearrangement uses TRBV2 and TRBJ2-3; no clear D gene. The CDR3 runs to 13 residues. The V gene's germline CDR1 is SNHLY and CDR2 FYNNEI. With 3 bases removed from V and 0 bases from J, the gap between germline ends came to 4 bases. CDR3 residues: CASSDLSTDTQYF. As DNA, the CDR3 is TGTGCCAGCAGTGATCTTAGCACAGATACGCAGTATTTT. Supplemented by reference TRBV2 and TRBJ2-3, the full variable domain reads EPEVTQTPSHQVTQMGQEVILRCVPISNHLYFYWYRQILGQKVEFLVSFYNNEISEKSEIFDDQFSVERPDGSNFTLKIRSTKLEDSAMYFCASSDLSTDTQYFGPGTRLTVL.

The chain employs TRBV6-1 and TRBJ1-5, with a possible D match to TRBD1 (5 bases). V was pared by 1 base and J by 7 bases, with 11 bases between. CDR1 is MNHNS, CDR2 SASEGT, per germline. This CDR3 has 14 residues. CDR3 DNA sequence: TGTGCCAGCAGTGAAGGCGGGGGGGTGCAGCCCCAGCATTTT. Amino acids: CASSEGGGVQPQHF.

This clone was seen once. V gene TRBV10-3 combines with J gene TRBJ2-3; 13 positions agree with TRBD2. The CDR3 contains 14 residues. The V segment lost 9 bases and the J segment 6 bases; nucleotides outside the gene matches: 6. Germline V gene sequence: CDR1 ENHRY, CDR2 SYGVKD. Here the CDR3 reads CAIGTSGTQDTQYF. CDR3 DNA: TGTGCCATTGGGACTAGCGGGACCCAGGATACGCAGTATTTT.

The chain combines TRBV28 with TRBJ1-5, with 7 nucleotides matching TRBD1. Germline values: CDR1 MDHEN, CDR2 SYDVKM. V was pared by 1 base and J by 0 bases, with 6 bases of the junction left unmatched. CDR3 length: 17 residues. Here the CDR3 reads CASSLLGGGYSNQPQHF. The DNA of the CDR3 is TGTGCCAGCAGTTTATTAGGGGGCGGCTATAGCAATCAGCCCCAGCATTTT.

The chain combines TRBV4-1 with TRBJ2-2, with TRBD2 matching over 9 bases. This CDR3 comprises 17 residues. From germline, CDR1 is MGHRA and CDR2 YSYEKL. Losses at the gene ends were 3 bases for V and 7 bases for J; bases not matched to a gene: 12. The CDR3 nucleotides are TGCGCCAGCAGCCAGTATGGACTAGCGATTGGAAACGGGGAGCTGTTTTTT. This translates into CASSQYGLAIGNGELFF.

The V gene is TRBV28, the J gene TRBJ2-7; TRBD2 is a possible D gene (5 bases). Trimming pared 4 bases from V and 7 bases from J, leaving 11 bases between. The CDR3 extends over 12 amino acids. The germline V gene has CDR1 MDHEN and CDR2 SYDVKM. CDR3 DNA: TGTGCCAGCAGTTATCCCGGGGTGGAGCAGTACTTC. Translated: CASSYPGVEQYF.